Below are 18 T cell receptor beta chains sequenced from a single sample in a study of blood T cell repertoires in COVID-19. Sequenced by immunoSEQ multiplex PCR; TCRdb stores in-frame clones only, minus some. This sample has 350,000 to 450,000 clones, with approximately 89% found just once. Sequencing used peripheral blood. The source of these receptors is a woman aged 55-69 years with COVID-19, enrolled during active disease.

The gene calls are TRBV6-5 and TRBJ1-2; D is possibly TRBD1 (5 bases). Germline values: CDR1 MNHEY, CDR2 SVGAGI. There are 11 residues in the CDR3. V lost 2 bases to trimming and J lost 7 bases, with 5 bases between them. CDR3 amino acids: CASSYRGGYTF. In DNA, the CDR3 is TGTGCCAGCAGTTACAGGGGTGGCTACACCTTC.

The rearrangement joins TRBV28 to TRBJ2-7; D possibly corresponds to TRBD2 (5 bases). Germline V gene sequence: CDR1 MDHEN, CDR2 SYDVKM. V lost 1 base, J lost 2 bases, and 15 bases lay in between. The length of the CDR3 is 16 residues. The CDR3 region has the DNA TGTGCCAGCAGTTTATCCCCCGAGGAGGTCACCTACGAGCAGTACTTC. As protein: CASSLSPEEVTYEQYF.

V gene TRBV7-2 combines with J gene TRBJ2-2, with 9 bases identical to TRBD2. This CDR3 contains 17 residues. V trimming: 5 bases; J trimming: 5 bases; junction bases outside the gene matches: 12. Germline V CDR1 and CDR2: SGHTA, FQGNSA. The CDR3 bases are TGTGCCAGCAGCCCAATTTCCCTAAGCGGGGGGACCGGGGAGCTGTTTTTT. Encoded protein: CASSPISLSGGTGELFF.

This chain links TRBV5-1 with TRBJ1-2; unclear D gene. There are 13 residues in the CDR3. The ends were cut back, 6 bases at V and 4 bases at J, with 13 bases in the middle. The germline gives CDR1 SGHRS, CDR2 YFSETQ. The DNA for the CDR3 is TGCGCCAGCACCAGCGGACTCCGCTATGGCTACACCTTC. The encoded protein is CASTSGLRYGYTF.

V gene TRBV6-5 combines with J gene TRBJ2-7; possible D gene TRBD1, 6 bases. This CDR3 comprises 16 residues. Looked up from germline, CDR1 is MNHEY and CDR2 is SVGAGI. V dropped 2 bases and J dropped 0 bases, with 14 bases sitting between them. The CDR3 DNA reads TGTGCCAGCAGTTACCCGATGGGACACCTCTCCTACGAGCAGTACTTC. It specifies CASSYPMGHLSYEQYF.

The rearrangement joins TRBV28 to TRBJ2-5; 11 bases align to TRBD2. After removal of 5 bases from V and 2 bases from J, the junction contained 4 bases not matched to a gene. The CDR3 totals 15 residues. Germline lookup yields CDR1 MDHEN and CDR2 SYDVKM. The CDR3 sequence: CASSPLAGGQETQYF. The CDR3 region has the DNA TGTGCCAGCAGTCCCCTAGCGGGGGGACAAGAGACCCAGTACTTC.

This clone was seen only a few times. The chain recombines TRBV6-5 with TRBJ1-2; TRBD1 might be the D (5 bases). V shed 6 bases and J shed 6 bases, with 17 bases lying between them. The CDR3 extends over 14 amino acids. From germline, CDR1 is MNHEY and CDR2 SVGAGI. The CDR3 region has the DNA TGTGCCAGCAGATCGACCAGGGACTCGCATGGCTACACCTTC. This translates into CASRSTRDSHGYTF.

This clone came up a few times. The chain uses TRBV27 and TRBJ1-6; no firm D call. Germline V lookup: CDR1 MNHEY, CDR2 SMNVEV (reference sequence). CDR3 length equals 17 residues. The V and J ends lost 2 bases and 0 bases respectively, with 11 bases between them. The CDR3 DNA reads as TGTGCCAGCAGTTTAAACGGAGGGAGCTCCTATAATTCACCCCTCCACTTT. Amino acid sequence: CASSLNGGSSYNSPLHF.

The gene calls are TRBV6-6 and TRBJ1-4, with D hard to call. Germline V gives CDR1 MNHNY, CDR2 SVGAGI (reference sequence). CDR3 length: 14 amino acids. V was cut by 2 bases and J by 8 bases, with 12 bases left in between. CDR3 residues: CASSYVSVGEKLFF. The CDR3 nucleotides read TGTGCCAGCAGTTACGTATCGGTGGGCGAAAAACTGTTTTTT.

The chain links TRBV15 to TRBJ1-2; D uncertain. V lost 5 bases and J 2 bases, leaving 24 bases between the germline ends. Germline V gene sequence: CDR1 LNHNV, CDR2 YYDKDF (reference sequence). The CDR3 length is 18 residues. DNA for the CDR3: TGTGCCACCAGCCCTGCTCCCGGTCAACAAAGCGTGAACTATGGCTACACCTTC. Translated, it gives CATSPAPGQQSVNYGYTF.

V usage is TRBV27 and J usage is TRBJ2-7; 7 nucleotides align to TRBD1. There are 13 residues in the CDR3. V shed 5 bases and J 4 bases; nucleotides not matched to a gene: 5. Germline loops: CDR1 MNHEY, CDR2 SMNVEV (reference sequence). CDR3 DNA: TGTGCCAGCAGTATAATACAGGGGTACGAGCAGTACTTC. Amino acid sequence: CASSIIQGYEQYF.

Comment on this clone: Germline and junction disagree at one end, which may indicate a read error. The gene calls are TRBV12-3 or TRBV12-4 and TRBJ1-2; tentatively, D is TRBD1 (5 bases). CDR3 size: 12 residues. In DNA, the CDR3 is TGTGCCAGCAGTTACGGGGACTCTATGTTCTTATTC. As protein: CASSYGDSMFLF.

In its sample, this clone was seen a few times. The CDR3, as DNA: TGTGCCAGCAGTTACGGGCGTCCGGAGAACACTGAAGCTTTCTTT. Its protein is CASSYGRPENTEAFF. This chain links TRBV6-2 or TRBV6-3 with TRBJ1-1; D unresolved. Germline values: CDR1 MNHEY, CDR2 SVGEGT. The CDR3 is 15 amino acids. V lost 2 bases, J lost 1 base, and 11 bases lay in between.

CDR3 in amino acids: CASSFLPWATEAFF. The CDR3 DNA reads as TGTGCCAGCAGTTTTCTCCCATGGGCCACTGAAGCTTTCTTT. The gene calls are TRBV28 and TRBJ1-1; D not resolved. Trimming pared 3 bases from V and 4 bases from J, leaving 12 bases between. The CDR3 consists of 14 residues. The germline CDR1 and CDR2 sequences are MDHEN and SYDVKM.

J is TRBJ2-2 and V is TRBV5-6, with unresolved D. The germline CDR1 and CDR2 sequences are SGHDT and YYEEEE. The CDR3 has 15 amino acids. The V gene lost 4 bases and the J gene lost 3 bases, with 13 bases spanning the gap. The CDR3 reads CASSHAGFYTGELFF. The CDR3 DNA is TGTGCCAGCAGCCACGCAGGATTTTACACCGGGGAGCTGTTTTTT.

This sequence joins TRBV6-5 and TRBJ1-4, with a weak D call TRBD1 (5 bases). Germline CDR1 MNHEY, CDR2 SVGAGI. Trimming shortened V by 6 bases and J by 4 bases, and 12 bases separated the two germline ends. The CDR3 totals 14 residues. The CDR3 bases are TGTGCCAGCAGAGGGCCAGGGTATAATGAAAAACTGTTTTTT. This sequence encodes CASRGPGYNEKLFF.

The CDR3 nucleotides read TGTGCCAGTAGTATGGTGGGGGGTACAGATACGCAGTATTTT. This codes for CASSMVGGTDTQYF. This rearrangement joins TRBV19 to TRBJ2-3; maybe TRBD2 (6 bases). Germline CDR1 reads LNHDA; CDR2 reads SQIVND (reference sequence). The CDR3 totals 14 residues. V gave up 3 bases and J gave up 3 bases, with 10 bases separating them.

The CDR3, as DNA: TGTGCCAGCAGCTTAGATCAGGACAGGAGCACCCTCCACTTT. Translated, it gives CASSLDQDRSTLHF. The J gene is TRBJ1-6, the V gene TRBV11-2; 7 bases are a match to TRBD1. The V and J ends lost 0 bases and 14 bases, in that order; junction bases with no gene match: 7. The CDR3 runs to 14 residues. From germline, CDR1 is SGHAT and CDR2 FQNNGV.